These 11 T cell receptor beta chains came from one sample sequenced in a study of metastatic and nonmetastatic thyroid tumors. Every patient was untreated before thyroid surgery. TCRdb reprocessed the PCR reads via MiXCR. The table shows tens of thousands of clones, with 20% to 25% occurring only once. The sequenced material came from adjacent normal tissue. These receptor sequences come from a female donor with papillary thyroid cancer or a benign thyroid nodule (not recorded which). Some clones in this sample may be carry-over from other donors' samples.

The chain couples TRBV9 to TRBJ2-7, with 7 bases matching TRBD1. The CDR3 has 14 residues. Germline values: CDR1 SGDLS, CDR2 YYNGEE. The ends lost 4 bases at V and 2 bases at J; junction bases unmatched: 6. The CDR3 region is CASSPRQGPYEQYF. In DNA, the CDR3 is TGTGCCAGCAGCCCCCGACAGGGCCCCTACGAGCAGTACTTC.

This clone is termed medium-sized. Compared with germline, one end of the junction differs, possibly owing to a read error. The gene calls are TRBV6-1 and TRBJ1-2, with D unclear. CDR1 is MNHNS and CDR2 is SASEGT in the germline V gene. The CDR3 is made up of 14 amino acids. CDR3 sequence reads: CASIERRGIHGYTF. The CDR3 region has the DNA TGTGCCAGCATTGAACGTCGGGGTATTCATGGCTACACCTTC.

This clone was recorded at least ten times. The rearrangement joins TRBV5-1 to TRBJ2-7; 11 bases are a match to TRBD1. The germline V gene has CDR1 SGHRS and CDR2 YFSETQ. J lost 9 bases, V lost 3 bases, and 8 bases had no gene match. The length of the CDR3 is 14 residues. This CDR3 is CASSSDRGRGVQYF. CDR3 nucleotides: TGCGCCAGCAGCTCGGACAGGGGGCGGGGAGTGCAGTACTTC.

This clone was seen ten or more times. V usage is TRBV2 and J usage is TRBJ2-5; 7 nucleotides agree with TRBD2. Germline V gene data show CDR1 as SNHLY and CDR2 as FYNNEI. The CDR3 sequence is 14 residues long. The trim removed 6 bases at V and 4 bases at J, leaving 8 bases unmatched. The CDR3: CASSGGTWGETQYF. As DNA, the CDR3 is TGTGCCAGCAGCGGGGGGACTTGGGGAGAGACCCAGTACTTC.

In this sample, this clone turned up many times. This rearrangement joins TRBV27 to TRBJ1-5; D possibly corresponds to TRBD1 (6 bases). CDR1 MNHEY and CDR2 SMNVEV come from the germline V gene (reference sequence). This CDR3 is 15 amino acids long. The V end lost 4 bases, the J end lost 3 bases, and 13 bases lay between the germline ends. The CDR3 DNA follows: TGTGCCAGCAGTTCTTACGGACAGATCAATCAGCCCCAGCATTTT. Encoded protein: CASSSYGQINQPQHF.

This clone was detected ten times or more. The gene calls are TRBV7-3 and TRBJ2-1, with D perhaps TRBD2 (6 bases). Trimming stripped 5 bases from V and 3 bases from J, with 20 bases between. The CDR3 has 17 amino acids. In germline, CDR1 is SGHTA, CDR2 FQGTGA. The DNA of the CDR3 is TGTGCCAGCAGCCTGTCCCCGGGAGCGGACAACTACAATGAGCAGTTCTTC. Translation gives CASSLSPGADNYNEQFF.

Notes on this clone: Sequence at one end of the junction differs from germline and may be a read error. The CDR3 sequence: CASSLDWGNGYTF. CDR3 sequence (DNA): TGTGCCAGCAGCTTAGATTGGGGAAATGGGTACACCTTC. This chain uses TRBV11-1 with TRBJ1-2; no clear D. CDR1 is SGHAT and CDR2 is FQDESV in the germline V gene (reference sequence). The CDR3 loop spans 13 amino acids.

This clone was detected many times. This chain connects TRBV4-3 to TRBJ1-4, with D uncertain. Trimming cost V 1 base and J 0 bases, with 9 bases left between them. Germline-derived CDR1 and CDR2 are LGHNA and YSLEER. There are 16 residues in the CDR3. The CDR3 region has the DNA TGCGCCAGCAGCCAAGGGCGACGGGCAACTAATGAAAAACTGTTTTTT. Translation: CASSQGRRATNEKLFF.

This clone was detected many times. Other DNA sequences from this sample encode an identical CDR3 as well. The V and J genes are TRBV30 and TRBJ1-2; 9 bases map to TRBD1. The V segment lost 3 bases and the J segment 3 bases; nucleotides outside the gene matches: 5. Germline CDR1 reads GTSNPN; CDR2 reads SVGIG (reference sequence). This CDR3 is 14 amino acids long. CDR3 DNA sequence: TGTGCCTGGAGAGCAGGACAGGGGTACTATGGCTACACCTTC. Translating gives CAWRAGQGYYGYTF.

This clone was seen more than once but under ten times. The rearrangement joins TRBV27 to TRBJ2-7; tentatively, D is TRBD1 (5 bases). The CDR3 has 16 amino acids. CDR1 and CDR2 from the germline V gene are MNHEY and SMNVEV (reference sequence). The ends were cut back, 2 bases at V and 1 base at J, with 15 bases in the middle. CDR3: CASSLGVRGPSYEQYF. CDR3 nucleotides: TGTGCCAGCAGTTTAGGTGTTAGGGGCCCTTCCTACGAGCAGTACTTC.

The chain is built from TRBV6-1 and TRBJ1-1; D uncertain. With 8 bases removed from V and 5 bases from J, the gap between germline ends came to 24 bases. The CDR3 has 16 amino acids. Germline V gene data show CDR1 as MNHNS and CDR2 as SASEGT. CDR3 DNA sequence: TGTGCCAGCGGAGCCCAACGTGGGTCTTTGAGGACTGAAGCTTTCTTT. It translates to CASGAQRGSLRTEAFF.